The 18 T cell receptor beta chains listed next were all sequenced from one sample in a study of blood T cell repertoires in COVID-19. Profiled with immunoSEQ multiplex PCR; TCRdb holds only in-frame clones, not every one. The sample holds about 180,000 clones; 88% are singletons and the top ten take 4%. The sequencing sample was made of peripheral blood. Receptors were obtained from a young woman with acute or convalescent COVID-19.

This chain joins TRBV5-6 and TRBJ2-7; TRBD2 agrees at 11 bases. The CDR3 loop spans 15 amino acids. CDR1 is SGHDT and CDR2 is YYEEEE in the germline V gene. Trimming took 1 base from V and 4 from J; bases not matched to a gene: 4. This chain's CDR3 is CASSLTSGSEYEQYF. The CDR3 DNA sequence: TGTGCCAGCAGCTTGACTAGCGGGAGTGAGTACGAGCAGTACTTC.

This sequence joins TRBV12-3 or TRBV12-4 and TRBJ2-4; TRBD1 aligns across 7 bases. The CDR3 consists of 12 residues. The J segment lost 16 bases and the V segment lost 5 bases, leaving 11 bases of the junction unmatched. For the CDR3, the DNA is TGTGCCAGCAGTCCGGACAGGACCGAGTCATACTTC. This sequence encodes CASSPDRTESYF.

The rearrangement uses TRBV30 and TRBJ1-2; D unclear. Germline V CDR1 and CDR2: GTSNPN, SVGIG (reference sequence). The CDR3 extends over 14 amino acids. Trimming shortened V by 3 bases and J by 2 bases, and 13 bases separated the two germline ends. CDR3 DNA sequence: TGTGCCTGGAGCCCGACTAATGGGAACTATGGCTACACCTTC. Protein product: CAWSPTNGNYGYTF. Looking up the rest from reference TRBV30 and TRBJ1-2 gives the full variable domain: SQTIHQWPATLVQPVGSPLSLECTVEGTSNPNLYWYRQAAGRGLQLLFYSVGIGQISSEVPQNLSASRPQDRQFILSSKKLLLSDSGFYLCAWSPTNGNYGYTFGSGTRLTVV.

This CDR3 is CASSEFGLSETQYF. The CDR3 nucleotides are TGTGCCAGCAGTGAATTTGGCCTCTCAGAGACCCAGTACTTC. The J gene is TRBJ2-5, the V gene TRBV25-1; no firm D call. Germline CDR1 reads MGHDK; CDR2 reads SYGVNS. The CDR3 has 14 residues. The V and J ends lost 1 base and 4 bases respectively, with 10 bases between them.

This clone was seen just once. This chain links TRBV24-1 with TRBJ1-5, with 7 bases identical to TRBD1. CDR1 KGHDR and CDR2 SFDVKD come from the germline V gene. J was trimmed by 11 bases and V by 2 bases; bases with no gene match: 5. This CDR3 is 13 amino acids long. As DNA, the CDR3 is TGTGCCACCAGTGATTGGACAGGCACGGCCCAGCATTTT. Protein sequence: CATSDWTGTAQHF.

The J gene is TRBJ2-5, the V gene TRBV10-3; TRBD1 is a possible D gene (5 bases). This CDR3 region has 15 residues. With 4 bases removed from V and 5 bases from J, the gap between germline ends came to 17 bases. Germline values: CDR1 ENHRY, CDR2 SYGVKD. The CDR3 sequence is CAISASMAGFETQYF. CDR3 nucleotide sequence: TGTGCCATCAGTGCCTCAATGGCAGGGTTTGAGACCCAGTACTTC.

The rearrangement uses TRBV28 and TRBJ1-1; D is perhaps TRBD1 (5 bases). The CDR3 is 14 amino acids. The V end was cut by 7 bases, the J end by 10 bases, with 22 bases between. CDR1 is MDHEN and CDR2 is SYDVKM in the germline V gene. The CDR3 DNA reads TGTGCCAGCACCTTAGGTAATGGGGCGATAGGAGCTTTCTTT. Translation: CASTLGNGAIGAFF.

This clone was counted a single time. The chain carries TRBV28 and TRBJ1-1; the D is unclear. This CDR3 comprises 12 residues. Germline lookup yields CDR1 MDHEN and CDR2 SYDVKM. Deletions cut 2 bases from V and 3 bases from J, with 4 bases between. This CDR3 is CASSLRDTEAFF. The CDR3 nucleotides are TGTGCCAGCAGTTTAAGAGACACTGAAGCTTTCTTT.

J is TRBJ2-3 and V is TRBV19; 13 bases align to TRBD2. The CDR3 has 17 amino acids. From germline, CDR1 is LNHDA and CDR2 SQIVND (reference sequence). Trimming at V came to 7 bases and at J to 0 bases, leaving 7 bases not matched to a gene. CDR3 residues: CASTPLGLAGSTDTQYF. The DNA of the CDR3 is TGTGCCAGTACTCCTTTGGGACTAGCGGGAAGCACAGATACGCAGTATTTT.

The chain uses TRBV29-1 and TRBJ2-4, with 8 bases identical to TRBD1. V was clipped by 6 bases and J by 7 bases; unmatched bases: 8. Looked up from germline, CDR1 is SQVTM and CDR2 is ANQGSEA. There are 13 residues in the CDR3. DNA of the CDR3: TGCAGCGTACAGGGGGGTGTTGGGAACATTCAGTACTTC. As protein: CSVQGGVGNIQYF.

The genes are TRBV5-1 and TRBJ2-7; tentatively, D is TRBD1 (5 bases). V was shortened by 4 bases and J by 5 bases, with 13 bases between the two germline ends. CDR3 length: 13 amino acids. Germline CDR1 reads SGHRS; CDR2 reads YFSETQ. CDR3 in DNA: TGCGCCAGCAGCGACATACCAGGGAACGAGCAGTACTTC. It is translated as CASSDIPGNEQYF.

This sequence joins TRBV7-9 and TRBJ2-1, with TRBD2 matching 8 bases. Trimming removed 5 bases from V and 5 bases from J; junction bases left unmatched: 11. The CDR3 has 16 residues. Per the germline V gene, CDR1 is SEHNR and CDR2 is FQNEAQ (reference sequence). The CDR3 region has the DNA TGTGCCAGCAGCCCTTGGTGGCGGGAGGAAAACAATGAGCAGTTCTTC. Translating it yields CASSPWWREENNEQFF.

This chain connects TRBV11-2 to TRBJ2-5; TRBD2 agrees at 11 bases. The germline V gene has CDR1 SGHAT and CDR2 FQNNGV. The V and J ends lost 5 bases and 3 bases, in that order; junction bases with no gene match: 5. The CDR3 spans 15 residues. The CDR3 sequence is CASSARLAGKETQYF. As DNA, the CDR3 is TGTGCCAGCAGCGCCCGACTAGCGGGAAAAGAGACCCAGTACTTC.

The chain couples TRBV3-1 (or the pseudogene TRBV3-2) to TRBJ1-6; D not certain. Germline CDR1 LGHDT, CDR2 YNNKEL (reference sequence). Trimming took off 2 bases at V and 5 bases at J, with 16 bases between the two ends. This CDR3 is built from 17 residues. Written as DNA, the CDR3 is TGTGCCAGCAGCCAATCAGAACTCAGGCACCATAATTCACCCCTCCACTTT. It codes for CASSQSELRHHNSPLHF.

The chain recombines TRBV11-2 with TRBJ1-1; TRBD1 matches 9 bases. Looked up from germline, CDR1 is SGHAT and CDR2 is FQNNGV. V shed 4 bases, J shed 0 bases, and the junction held 0 bases outside the gene matches. The CDR3 has 14 amino acids. DNA of the CDR3: TGTGCCAGCAGCTGGGACAGGGTGAACACTGAAGCTTTCTTT. Translated: CASSWDRVNTEAFF. Complete variable domain (other parts from reference TRBV11-2 and TRBJ1-1): EAGVAQSPRYKIIEKRQSVAFWCNPISGHATLYWYQQILGQGPKLLIQFQNNGVVDDSQLPKDRFSAERLKGVDSTLKIQPAKLEDSAVYLCASSWDRVNTEAFFGQGTRLTVV.

This clone showed up just a few times. The CDR3 region is CASSSGRPSTDTQYF. The CDR3 DNA sequence: TGCGCCAGCAGCTCCGGGAGGCCAAGCACAGATACGCAGTATTTT. The rearrangement links TRBV5-1 to TRBJ2-3; 7 nucleotides line up with TRBD2. Germline V CDR1 and CDR2: SGHRS, YFSETQ. The CDR3 runs to 15 residues. Losses at the gene ends were 3 bases for V and 0 bases for J; bases not matched to a gene: 4.

The V call is TRBV11-3, the J call TRBJ2-7; D may be TRBD2 (5 bases). CDR3 length equals 14 residues. Trimming shortened V by 5 bases and J by 0 bases, and 11 bases separated the two germline ends. In germline, CDR1 is SGHNT, CDR2 YENEEA. CDR3 sequence: CASSHPAGSYEQYF. The CDR3 nucleotides are TGTGCCAGCAGCCATCCGGCGGGCTCCTACGAGCAGTACTTC.

This clone was observed a single time. The CDR3 loop reads CASSLVIAGYEQYF. Here the CDR3 DNA reads TGCGCCAGCAGCTTGGTTATAGCGGGATACGAGCAGTACTTC. The chain uses TRBV5-1 and TRBJ2-7, with 8 bases aligning to TRBD2. The CDR3 has 14 amino acids. V lost 0 bases to trimming and J lost 4 bases; unmatched junction nucleotides: 3. Germline V gene data show CDR1 as SGHRS and CDR2 as YFSETQ. Complete variable domain (other parts from reference TRBV5-1 and TRBJ2-7): KAGVTQTPRYLIKTRGQQVTLSCSPISGHRSVSWYQQTPGQGLQFLFEYFSETQRNKGNFPGRFSGRQFSNSRSEMNVSTLELGDSALYLCASSLVIAGYEQYFGPGTRLTVT.